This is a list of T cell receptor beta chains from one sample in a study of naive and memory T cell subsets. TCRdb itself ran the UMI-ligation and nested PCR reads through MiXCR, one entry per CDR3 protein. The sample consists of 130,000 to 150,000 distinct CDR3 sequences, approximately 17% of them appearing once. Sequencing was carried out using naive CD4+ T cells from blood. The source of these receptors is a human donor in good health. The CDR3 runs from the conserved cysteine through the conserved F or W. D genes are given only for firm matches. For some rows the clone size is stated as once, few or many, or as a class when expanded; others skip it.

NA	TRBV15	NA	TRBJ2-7	TGTGCCACCAGCAGACCCCCTTACGAGCAGTACTTC	CATSRPPYEQYF
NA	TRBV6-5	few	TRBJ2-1	TGTGCCAGCAGCCGGGCCCCTTACAATGAGCAGTTCTTC	CASSRAPYNEQFF
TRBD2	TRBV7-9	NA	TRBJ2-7	TGTGCCAGCAGCTTAGACGGGACTAGCATTCACGAGCAGTACTTC	CASSLDGTSIHEQYF
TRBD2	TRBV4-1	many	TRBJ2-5	TGCGCCAGCAGCCAAGAACCGGTGTCTAGCGGGACACAAGAGACCCAGTACTTC	CASSQEPVSSGTQETQYF
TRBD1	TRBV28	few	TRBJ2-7	TGTGCCAGCAGTTTATCGGGACAGGGGATGAACGAGCAGTACTTC	CASSLSGQGMNEQYF
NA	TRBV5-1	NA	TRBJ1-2	TGCGCCAGCAGCGGGGGGCCGGACGGGAGATCATTGGCTAACTATGGCTACACCTTC	CASSGGPDGRSLANYGYTF
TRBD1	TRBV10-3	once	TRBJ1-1	TGTGCCATCAGGCGGGACAGTAACACTGAAGCTTTCTTT	CAIRRDSNTEAFF
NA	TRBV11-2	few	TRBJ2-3	TGTGCCAGCAGCGGGGTAGGCGGGAAAGGCACAGATACGCAGTATTTT	CASSGVGGKGTDTQYF
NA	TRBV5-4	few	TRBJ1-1	TGTGCCAGCAGCTTGGGGGGGGGCAGCTACCTAATATCGAACACTGAAGCTTTCTTT	CASSLGGGSYLISNTEAFF
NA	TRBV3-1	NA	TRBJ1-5	TGTGCCAGCAGCCAAGAAAGCGGTCAGGGAAGCAATCAGCCCCAGCATTTT	CASSQESGQGSNQPQHF
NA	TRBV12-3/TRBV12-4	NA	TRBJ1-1	TGTGCCAGCAGACATGGGGGCTACGAACTCACTGAAGCTTTCTTT	CASRHGGYELTEAFF
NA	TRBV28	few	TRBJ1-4	TGTGCCAGCAGTTCCCACCCTCTCCGGACAACTAATGAAAAACTGTTTTTT	CASSSHPLRTTNEKLFF
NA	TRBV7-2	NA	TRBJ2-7	TGTGCCAGCAGCCGAGACAGGAGCTCCTACGAGCAGTACTTC	CASSRDRSSYEQYF
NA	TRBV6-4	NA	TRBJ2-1	TGTGCCAGCAGTGACCGCCTCGGACTTCGGCAGTTCTTC	CASSDRLGLRQFF
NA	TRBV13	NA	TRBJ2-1	TGTGCCAGCAGCTTAGCCTCGTGGGAGGTTCGGGATGAGCAGTTCTTC	CASSLASWEVRDEQFF
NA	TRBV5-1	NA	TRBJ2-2	TGCGTCAGCACCAAGGAGGGTGGTAACACCGGGGAGCTGTTTTTT	CVSTKEGGNTGELFF
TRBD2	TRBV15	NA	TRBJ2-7	TGTGCCACCAGCAGAGACCTACTAGCGGCCTACGAGCAGTACTTC	CATSRDLLAAYEQYF
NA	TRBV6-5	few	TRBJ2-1	TGTGCCAGCAGCCGGGTTGCCTACAATGAGCAGTTCTTC	CASSRVAYNEQFF
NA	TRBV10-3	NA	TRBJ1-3	TGTGCCATCAGTTCCGAAAACTCTGGAAACACCATATATTTT	CAISSENSGNTIYF
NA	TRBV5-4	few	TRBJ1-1	TGTGCCAGCAGCACAGCAGGGAGGGCCACTGAAGCTTTCTTT	CASSTAGRATEAFF
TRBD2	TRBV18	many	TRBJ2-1	TGTGCCAGCTCACCAGAAGAACTAGCGGGAGACGCTGAGCAGTTCTTC	CASSPEELAGDAEQFF
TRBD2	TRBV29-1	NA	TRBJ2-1	TGCAGCGTTGTAGGACTAGCGGTGTCCTACAATGAGCGGTTCTTC	CSVVGLAVSYNERFF
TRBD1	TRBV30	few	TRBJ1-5	TGTGCCTGGAGTGGATCCGGGACAGGGGGCAATCAGCCCCAGCATTTT	CAWSGSGTGGNQPQHF
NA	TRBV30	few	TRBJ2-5	TGTGCCCGGGCACTTGGACCCAAAGAGACCCAGTACTTC	CARALGPKETQYF
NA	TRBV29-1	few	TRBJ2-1	TGCAGCGTTGAATCCCCCTGGCAGGGCTACAATGAGCAGTTCTTC	CSVESPWQGYNEQFF
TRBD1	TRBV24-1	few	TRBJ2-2	TGTGCCACCAGTGCGACAGGGGAAACCGGGGAGCTGTTTTTT	CATSATGETGELFF
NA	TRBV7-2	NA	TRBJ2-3	TGTGCCAGCAGCTTTCGGCCTAACACAGATACGCAGTATTTT	CASSFRPNTDTQYF
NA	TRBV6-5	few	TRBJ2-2	TGTGCCAGCAGTTACTCGCGAGGGATCGGGGAGCTGTTTTTT	CASSYSRGIGELFF
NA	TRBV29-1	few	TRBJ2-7	TGCAGCGTTGGCGGAGGATGGCGGAAGGGCACCTACGAGCAGTACTTC	CSVGGGWRKGTYEQYF
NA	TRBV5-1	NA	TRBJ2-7	TGCGCCAGCAGCTGGGACCCGGACAGTCAATACGAGCAGTACTTC	CASSWDPDSQYEQYF
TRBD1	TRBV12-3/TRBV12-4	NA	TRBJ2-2	TGTGCCAGCAGTTTAAGACAGGGGGCCTGGGAGCTGTTTTTT	CASSLRQGAWELFF
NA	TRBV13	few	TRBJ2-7	TGTGCCAGCAGCTTACGAAGGGTGGGACTGAACTCCTACGAGCAGTACTTC	CASSLRRVGLNSYEQYF
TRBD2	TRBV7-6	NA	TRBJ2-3	TGTGCCAGCAGCTTAGAATCGAGCGGGAGTTCAAATACGCAGTATTTT	CASSLESSGSSNTQYF
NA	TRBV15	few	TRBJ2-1	TGTGCCACCAGCAGAGAGAGCTCCTACAATGAGCAGTTCTTC	CATSRESSYNEQFF
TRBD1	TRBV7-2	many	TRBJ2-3	TGTGCCAGCAGCCCAAGACAACGGACAGGAAAAGATACGCAGTATTTT	CASSPRQRTGKDTQYF
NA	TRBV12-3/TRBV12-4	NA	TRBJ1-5	TGTGCCAGCAGTTTAGAGGTCGGGGGGCGAGGTCAGCCCCAGCATTTT	CASSLEVGGRGQPQHF
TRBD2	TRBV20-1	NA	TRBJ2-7	TGCAGTGCTAGTGGTCTAGCGGGACCGTTCTACGAGCAGTACTTC	CSASGLAGPFYEQYF
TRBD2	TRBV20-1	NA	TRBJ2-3	TGCAGTGCTAGAGATCAGACTAGCGGGACGGGAGATACGCAGTATTTT	CSARDQTSGTGDTQYF
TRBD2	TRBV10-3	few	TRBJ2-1	TGTGCCATCAGTGAGACGCGGACTAGCGGGAGTGCGATATATGAGCAGTTCTTC	CAISETRTSGSAIYEQFF
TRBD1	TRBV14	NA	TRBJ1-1	TGTGCCAGCAGCCAACGGGACAGGGGGATATCTGGGGCTTTCTTT	CASSQRDRGISGAFF
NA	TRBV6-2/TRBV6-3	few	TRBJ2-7	TGTGCCAGCAGTTATTTCGCCTCCCGCTACGAGCAGTACTTC	CASSYFASRYEQYF
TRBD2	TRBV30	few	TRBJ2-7	TGTGCCTGGAGTGAGCGGGAGGGCATGTACGAGCAGTACTTC	CAWSEREGMYEQYF
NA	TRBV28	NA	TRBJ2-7	TGTGCCAGCAGACTAACAGGTTACGAGCAGTACTTC	CASRLTGYEQYF
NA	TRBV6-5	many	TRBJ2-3	TGTGCCGGGAGACTAGTCGCTGGCACAGATACGCAGTATTTT	CAGRLVAGTDTQYF
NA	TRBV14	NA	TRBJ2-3	TGTGCCAGCAGCCAAGACAATTTGTATTGGGGCACAGATACGCAGTATTTT	CASSQDNLYWGTDTQYF
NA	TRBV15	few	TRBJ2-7	TGTGCCACCAGCAGGTCTACACTTTGGAGTGCCTACGAGCAGTACTTC	CATSRSTLWSAYEQYF
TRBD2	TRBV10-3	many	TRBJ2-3	TGTGCCATTGAGCATAGCGGGAGTGGAGATACGCAGTATTTT	CAIEHSGSGDTQYF
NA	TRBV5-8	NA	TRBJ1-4	TGTGCCAGCAGCTTCGATAACGCTCCCAATGAAAAACTGTTTTTT	CASSFDNAPNEKLFF
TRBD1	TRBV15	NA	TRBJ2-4	TGTGCCACCAGCAGAGGTTTGGACAGGGGGCATGGCAAAAACATTCAGTACTTC	CATSRGLDRGHGKNIQYF
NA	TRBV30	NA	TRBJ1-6	TGTGCCTGGAGTGGCACAGCATATAATTCACCCCTCCACTTT	CAWSGTAYNSPLHF
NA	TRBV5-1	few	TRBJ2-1	TGCGCCAGCAGCTTGGTTCCTAGCAGCGATGAGCAGTTCTTC	CASSLVPSSDEQFF
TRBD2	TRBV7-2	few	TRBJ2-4	TGTGCCAGCAGCTTTACGGGAGGACCCGGGAACATTCAGTACTTC	CASSFTGGPGNIQYF
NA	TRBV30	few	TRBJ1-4	TGTGCCTCGTCACGTACCAGGTTGACTAATGAAAAACTGTTTTTT	CASSRTRLTNEKLFF